A single sample is the source of the 28 T cell receptor beta chains below, sequenced in a study of regulatory T cells in long-lasting Graves disease. Time point specified: persistent/refractory GD, antithyroid drugs over 5 years with positive TRAb. Generation of the TCR library employed RNA extracted from PBMCs. For TCR beta, libraries came from iRepertoire HTBI primers and Arm-PCR of CDR3 regions. Using its own MiXCR run on the multiplex PCR reads, TCRdb lists one record per CDR3 protein. The repertoire holds some 420,000 distinct CDR3 sequences, with less than 25% as singletons. This material consisted of peripheral blood mononuclear cells (PBMCs), taken when the disease was refractory, from a patient treated with antithyroid drugs. The receptors derive from a female donor with Graves disease.

This clonotype was observed at least ten times. This chain joins TRBV6-5 and TRBJ1-6, with D possibly TRBD1 on 5 matching bases. The ends were cut back, 2 bases at V and 7 bases at J, with 9 bases in the middle. Germline CDR1 and CDR2: MNHEY and SVGAGI. The CDR3 runs 14 residues. CDR3 nucleotide sequence: TGTGCCAGCAGTTACGGGGCCCCAAATTCACCCCTCCACTTT. It yields the protein CASSYGAPNSPLHF.

In its sample, this clonotype was seen many times. V gene TRBV29-1 combines with J gene TRBJ2-7, with 9 positions matching TRBD1. With V trimmed by 6 bases and J by 5 bases, 8 bases remained unmatched. Germline V CDR1 and CDR2: SQVTM, ANQGSEA. The CDR3 runs to 13 residues. In nucleotides, the CDR3 is TGCAGCGTATTGGGACAGGGTAACGACGAGCAGTACTTC. Encoded protein: CSVLGQGNDEQYF.

This clonotype was observed at least ten times. This chain's CDR3 is CASRDSYYEQYF. The CDR3 nucleotides are TGTGCCAGCAGAGACAGTTACTACGAGCAGTACTTC. The V and J genes are TRBV2 and TRBJ2-7; a possible D gene is TRBD1 (5 bases). The germline V gene has CDR1 SNHLY and CDR2 FYNNEI. The germline V and J ends were trimmed by 6 bases and 3 bases, with 9 bases remaining between them. The CDR3 covers 12 residues. Full variable domain (rest looked up from reference TRBV2 and TRBJ2-7): EPEVTQTPSHQVTQMGQEVILRCVPISNHLYFYWYRQILGQKVEFLVSFYNNEISEKSEIFDDQFSVERPDGSNFTLKIRSTKLEDSAMYFCASRDSYYEQYFGPGTRLTVT.

This clonotype has ten or more counts. The chain employs TRBV12-3 or TRBV12-4 and TRBJ2-7, with a tentative D call TRBD1 (6 bases). Trimming left V 0 bases short and J 9 bases short, with 15 bases between. The CDR3 consists of 14 residues. For the CDR3, the DNA is TGTGCCAGCAGTTTAGCGGGGGCCAATCAAGGGCAGTACTTC. As protein: CASSLAGANQGQYF.

The sample holds many counts of this clonotype. The gene calls are TRBV2 and TRBJ2-2; 7 bases map to TRBD1. The V gene's germline CDR1 is SNHLY and CDR2 FYNNEI. V shed 3 bases, J shed 0 bases, and the junction held 10 bases outside the gene matches. The CDR3 consists of 18 residues. CDR3 loop: CASSEFRDRLPNTGELFF. For the CDR3, the DNA is TGTGCCAGCAGTGAGTTCCGGGACAGATTACCGAACACCGGGGAGCTGTTTTTT.

The chain uses TRBV10-3 and TRBJ1-4; no firm D call. Germline CDR1 ENHRY, CDR2 SYGVKD. Trimming cost V 4 bases and J 7 bases, with 10 bases left between them. The CDR3 runs 13 residues. The CDR3 sequence: CAISAAAGEKLFF. The DNA for the CDR3 is TGTGCCATCAGTGCTGCAGCGGGTGAAAAACTGTTTTTT.

In regard to this clonotype: A read error may produce the germline difference seen at one junction end. The rearrangement links TRBV10-3 to TRBJ2-7; TRBD2 matches at 13 bases. Germline V gene lookup returns CDR1 ENHRY and CDR2 SYGVKD. The CDR3 covers 18 residues. The CDR3 sequence: CAISEAGGTSGNSYGQYF. DNA for the CDR3: TGTGCCATCAGTGAAGCAGGGGGGACTAGCGGGAACTCCTACGGGCAGTACTTC.

This clonotype was detected a few times. The chain combines TRBV5-5 with TRBJ1-1; no firm D call. Germline V gene lookup returns CDR1 SGHKS and CDR2 YYEKEE (reference sequence). V dropped 4 bases and J dropped 1 base, with 11 bases sitting between them. The CDR3 consists of 14 residues. The CDR3 region has the DNA TGTGCCAGCAGCAGTCGGGTTTCGAACACTGAAGCTTTCTTT. It yields the protein CASSSRVSNTEAFF.

The rearrangement uses TRBV5-1 and TRBJ2-7, with D perhaps TRBD1 (5 bases). Germline lookup yields CDR1 SGHRS and CDR2 YFSETQ. This CDR3 is 14 amino acids long. V shed 5 bases and J shed 2 bases, with 14 bases lying between them. The CDR3 protein is CASRRETVTYEQYF. CDR3 coding DNA: TGCGCCAGCAGGCGAGAGACAGTGACCTACGAGCAGTACTTC.

The chain has TRBV5-1 and TRBJ2-5; 9 nucleotides line up with TRBD1. Germline V gene data show CDR1 as SGHRS and CDR2 as YFSETQ. Unmatched junction bases numbered 9, after V lost 4 bases and J lost 5 bases. The CDR3 runs 15 residues. CDR3 in amino acids: CASSLRQGEGETQYF. CDR3 sequence (DNA): TGCGCCAGCAGCCTCCGACAGGGGGAAGGGGAGACCCAGTACTTC.

In this sample, this clonotype turned up many times. The CDR3 loop is CSVEITEAFF. CDR3 DNA: TGCAGCGTCGAGATCACTGAAGCTTTCTTT. V gene TRBV29-1 combines with J gene TRBJ1-1; D gene ambiguous. V lost 6 bases and J lost 4, with 6 bases in between. The CDR3 totals 10 residues. Germline lookup yields CDR1 SQVTM and CDR2 ANQGSEA.

The chain has TRBV20-1 and TRBJ2-3; D gene unclear. V gave up 0 bases and J gave up 2 bases, with 12 bases separating them. CDR3 length: 15 residues. Germline-derived CDR1 and CDR2 are DFQATT and SNEGSKA (reference sequence). The CDR3 is CSARDESTATDTQYF. The CDR3 DNA sequence: TGCAGTGCTAGAGATGAGTCAACTGCCACAGATACGCAGTATTTT.

The table lists this clonotype with a few counts. The V gene is TRBV6-1, the J gene TRBJ1-5, with 8 bases fitting TRBD1. CDR3 length: 15 amino acids. V trimming: 6 bases; J trimming: 5 bases; junction bases outside the gene matches: 9. CDR1 is MNHNS, CDR2 SASEGT, per germline. The CDR3 nucleotides are TGTGCCAGCAGCCCAGGGTACAGGGGGGATCAGCCCCAGCATTTT. Translating gives CASSPGYRGDQPQHF.

This clonotype was observed a handful of times. With a much larger clone just one base away, this may be a read error. This chain links TRBV27 with TRBJ1-5; no definite D call. The CDR3 spans 12 residues. Trimming stripped 3 bases from V and 4 bases from J, with 4 bases between. Per germline, CDR1 MNHEY and CDR2 SMNVEV (reference sequence). In DNA form, the CDR3 reads TGTGCCAGCAGTTTCTTTAATCAGCCCCAGCATTTT. As protein: CASSFFNQPQHF.

This clonotype was detected only once. The junction departs from the called germline gene at one end, perhaps through a read error. The chain couples TRBV4-1 to TRBJ1-4, with D unresolved. The CDR3 totals 17 residues. Germline values: CDR1 MGHRA, CDR2 YSYEKL. In nucleotides, the CDR3 is TGCGCCAGCAGCCTCGGTTCGGTGGGGAACGCTAATAAAAAGCTGTTTTTT. This encodes CASSLGSVGNANKKLFF.

This clonotype appeared many times. J is TRBJ2-5 and V is TRBV6-5; 8 bases agree with TRBD2. CDR3 length: 15 amino acids. V lost 2 bases to trimming and J lost 4 bases; unmatched junction nucleotides: 6. Germline V lookup: CDR1 MNHEY, CDR2 SVGAGI. For the CDR3, the DNA is TGTGCCAGCAGTTACAGCGGGAGCGTAGTAGAGACCCAGTACTTC. Translating gives CASSYSGSVVETQYF.

This clonotype turned up a few times. This sequence joins TRBV11-2 and TRBJ2-3; D might be TRBD1 (5 bases). Germline V gene sequence: CDR1 SGHAT, CDR2 FQNNGV. V was pared by 4 bases and J by 4 bases, with 12 bases between. The CDR3 length is 14 residues. CDR3 nucleotides: TGTGCCAGCAGCTCAAACTCAGGGTCAGATACGCAGTATTTT. This sequence encodes CASSSNSGSDTQYF. The full variable domain, completed using reference TRBV11-2 and TRBJ2-3, is EAGVAQSPRYKIIEKRQSVAFWCNPISGHATLYWYQQILGQGPKLLIQFQNNGVVDDSQLPKDRFSAERLKGVDSTLKIQPAKLEDSAVYLCASSSNSGSDTQYFGPGTRLTVL.

This clonotype was seen repeatedly, ten times or more. The chain combines TRBV2 with TRBJ1-1; a weak D match, TRBD1 (5 bases). The V gene lost 10 bases and the J gene lost 5 bases, with 17 bases spanning the gap. Germline CDR1 SNHLY, CDR2 FYNNEI. CDR3 length: 13 residues. CDR3 region: CATRRGGETEAFF. The CDR3, as DNA: TGTGCCACCCGGCGGGGGGGGGAAACTGAAGCTTTCTTT. Variable domain in full (rest from reference TRBV2 and TRBJ1-1): EPEVTQTPSHQVTQMGQEVILRCVPISNHLYFYWYRQILGQKVEFLVSFYNNEISEKSEIFDDQFSVERPDGSNFTLKIRSTKLEDSAMYFCATRRGGETEAFFGQGTRLTVV.

The chain's CDR3 is CSVTHVEQYF. The CDR3 DNA follows: TGCAGCGTTACCCATGTAGAGCAGTACTTC. The chain carries TRBV29-1 and TRBJ2-7, with D unresolved. Between the trimmed V and J ends, which lost 5 bases and 7 bases, there was a span of 9 bases. CDR3 length: 10 amino acids. Germline values: CDR1 SQVTM, CDR2 ANQGSEA.

This clonotype occurred a few times. The rearrangement links TRBV27 to TRBJ2-7; no firm D call. Germline assignment: CDR1 MNHEY and CDR2 SMNVEV (reference sequence). The CDR3 is 13 residues long. With 10 bases removed from V and 0 bases from J, the gap between germline ends came to 13 bases. CDR3: CATQQSNSYEQYF. DNA for the CDR3: TGTGCCACTCAACAATCTAACTCCTACGAGCAGTACTTC.

This clonotype was counted ten times or more. The V gene is TRBV2, the J gene TRBJ2-7; the D is unclear. The CDR3 covers 12 residues. V was shortened by 7 bases and J by 4 bases, with 11 bases between the two germline ends. Germline V lookup: CDR1 SNHLY, CDR2 FYNNEI. The CDR3 protein is CASKSRVYEQYF. The CDR3 DNA is TGTGCCAGCAAGTCCCGAGTTTACGAGCAGTACTTC. The complete variable domain, with remaining parts taken from reference TRBV2 and TRBJ2-7, reads EPEVTQTPSHQVTQMGQEVILRCVPISNHLYFYWYRQILGQKVEFLVSFYNNEISEKSEIFDDQFSVERPDGSNFTLKIRSTKLEDSAMYFCASKSRVYEQYFGPGTRLTVT.

There are a few counts of this clonotype. J is TRBJ1-2 and V is TRBV10-3, with TRBD1 as a possible D gene (5 bases). Germline CDR1 is ENHRY and CDR2 is SYGVKD. The CDR3 length is 16 residues. V was pared by 7 bases and J by 4 bases, with 22 bases between. CDR3 in DNA: TGTGCCATCAAGCCCGGGACTTCGACCGTCCCCTATGGCTACACCTTC. It codes for CAIKPGTSTVPYGYTF.

This clonotype came up a few times. The chain has TRBV5-1 and TRBJ1-6; D not certain. The CDR3 sequence is 13 residues long. Germline CDR1 and CDR2: SGHRS and YFSETQ. The V end lost 4 bases, the J end lost 5 bases, and 7 bases lay between the germline ends. CDR3 loop: CASSRDDNSPLHF. The CDR3, as DNA: TGCGCCAGCAGCAGGGATGATAATTCACCCCTCCACTTT. Using reference TRBV5-1 and TRBJ1-6 for the parts outside the CDR3, the full variable domain is KAGVTQTPRYLIKTRGQQVTLSCSPISGHRSVSWYQQTPGQGLQFLFEYFSETQRNKGNFPGRFSGRQFSNSRSEMNVSTLELGDSALYLCASSRDDNSPLHFGNGTRLTVT.

This clonotype was seen only a few times. The chain couples TRBV30 to TRBJ2-5, with 7 bases that match TRBD2. Per the germline V gene, CDR1 is GTSNPN and CDR2 is SVGIG (reference sequence). Losses at the gene ends were 0 bases for V and 5 bases for J; bases not matched to a gene: 9. There are 15 residues in the CDR3. The CDR3 DNA sequence: TGTGCCTGGAGTGTTGCGGCGGGAGCGGCGGAGACCCAGTACTTC. Translated, it gives CAWSVAAGAAETQYF.

This clonotype turned up a few times. The CDR3 DNA is TGTGCCAGTAGTACGGGACAGGGGACCACTGAAGCTTTCTTT. Its translation: CASSTGQGTTEAFF. The genes are TRBV19 and TRBJ1-1, with TRBD1 matching 10 bases. V trimming: 4 bases; J trimming: 4 bases; junction bases outside the gene matches: 3. CDR1 and CDR2 from the germline V gene are LNHDA and SQIVND (reference sequence). CDR3 length: 14 amino acids.

This clonotype was recorded many times. The rearrangement uses TRBV7-3 and TRBJ1-6; D uncertain. The CDR3 is 13 amino acids. Germline V lookup: CDR1 SGHTA, CDR2 FQGTGA. The V end lost 1 base, the J end lost 10 bases, and 8 bases lay between the germline ends. The CDR3 loop is CASSLIAESPLHF. CDR3 bases: TGTGCCAGCAGCTTAATCGCAGAGTCACCCCTCCACTTT.

This clonotype occurred many times. The rearrangement uses TRBV7-2 and TRBJ1-1, with D uncertain. The CDR3 runs to 12 residues. Per the germline V gene, CDR1 is SGHTA and CDR2 is FQGNSA. Trimming removed 1 base from V and 6 bases from J, with 6 bases in between. The CDR3 here is CASSLGHPEAFF. The CDR3 coding sequence is TGTGCCAGCAGCTTAGGACATCCTGAAGCTTTCTTT.

V gene TRBV30 combines with J gene TRBJ1-2; D ambiguous. V gave up 0 bases and J gave up 0 bases, with 8 bases separating them. Germline-derived CDR1 and CDR2 are GTSNPN and SVGIG (reference sequence). The CDR3 runs 14 residues. The CDR3 protein is CAWSVLGTNYGYTF. The CDR3 coding sequence is TGTGCCTGGAGTGTACTGGGAACTAACTATGGCTACACCTTC.